This T cell receptor beta chain was profiled in a study of blood T cell repertoires in COVID-19. Assay: immunoSEQ multiplex PCR; the TCRdb copy retains only in-frame clones and omits some. The sample has about 300,000 clones, around 90% seen once. Sequencing used PBMCs or T cells enriched from blood (not recorded which). The receptor comes from a woman younger than 45 who had recovered from COVID-19.

The CDR3 bases are TGTGCCAGCAGCTCCACACAGGGAAATTCACCCCTCCACTTT. This gives the protein CASSSTQGNSPLHF. The chain couples TRBV27 to TRBJ1-6; tentative D call: TRBD1 (6 bases). Germline V gene lookup returns CDR1 MNHEY and CDR2 SMNVEV (reference sequence). This CDR3 comprises 14 residues. V gave up 6 bases and J gave up 7 bases, with 13 bases separating them.